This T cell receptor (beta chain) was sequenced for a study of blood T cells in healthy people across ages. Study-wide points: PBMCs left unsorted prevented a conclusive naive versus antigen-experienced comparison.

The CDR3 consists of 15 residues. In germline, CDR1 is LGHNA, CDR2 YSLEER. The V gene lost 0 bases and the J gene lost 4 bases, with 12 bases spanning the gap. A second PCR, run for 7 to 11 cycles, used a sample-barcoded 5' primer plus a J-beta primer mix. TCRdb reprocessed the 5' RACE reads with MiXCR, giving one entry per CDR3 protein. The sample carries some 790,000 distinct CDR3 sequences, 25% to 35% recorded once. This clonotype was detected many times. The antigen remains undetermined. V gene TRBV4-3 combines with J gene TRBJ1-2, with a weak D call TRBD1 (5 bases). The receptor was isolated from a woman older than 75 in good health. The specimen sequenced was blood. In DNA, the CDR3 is TGCGCCAGCAGCCAAGAAGTCAGGGATTTCTATGGCTACACCTTC. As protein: CASSQEVRDFYGYTF.